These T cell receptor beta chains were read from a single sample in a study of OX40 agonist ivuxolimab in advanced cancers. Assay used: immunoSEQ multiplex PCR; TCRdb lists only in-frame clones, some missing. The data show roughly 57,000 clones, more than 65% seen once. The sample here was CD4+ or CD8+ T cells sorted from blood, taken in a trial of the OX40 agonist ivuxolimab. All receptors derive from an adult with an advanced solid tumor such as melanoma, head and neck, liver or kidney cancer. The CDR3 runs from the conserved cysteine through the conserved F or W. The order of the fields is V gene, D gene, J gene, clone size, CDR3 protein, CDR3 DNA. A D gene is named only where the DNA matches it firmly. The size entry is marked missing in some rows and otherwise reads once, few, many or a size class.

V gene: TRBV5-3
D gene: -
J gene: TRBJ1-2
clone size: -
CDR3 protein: CATLRTSNYGYTF
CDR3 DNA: TGTGCCACCCTCAGGACGTCTAACTATGGCTACACCTTC

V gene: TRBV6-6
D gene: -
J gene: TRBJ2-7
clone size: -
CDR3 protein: CASSAPRGATYEQYF
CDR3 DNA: TGTGCCAGCAGCGCCCCACGGGGAGCTACCTACGAGCAGTACTTC

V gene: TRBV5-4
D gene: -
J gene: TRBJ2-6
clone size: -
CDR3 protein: CASSWGGPGANVLTF
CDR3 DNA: TGTGCCAGCAGCTGGGGCGGGCCTGGGGCCAACGTCCTGACTTTC

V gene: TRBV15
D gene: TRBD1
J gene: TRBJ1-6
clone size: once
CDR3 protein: CATSRSRDSGAPLHF
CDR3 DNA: TGTGCCACCAGCAGATCCCGGGACAGCGGGGCACCCCTCCACTTT

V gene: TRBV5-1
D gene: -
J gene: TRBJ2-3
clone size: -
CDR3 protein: CASSLAKSSDTQYF
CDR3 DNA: TGCGCCAGCAGCTTGGCCAAAAGTTCAGATACGCAGTATTTT

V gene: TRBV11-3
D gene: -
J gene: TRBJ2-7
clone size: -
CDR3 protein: CASSFGEGYEQYF
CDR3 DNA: TGTGCCAGCAGCTTCGGGGAAGGGTACGAGCAGTACTTC

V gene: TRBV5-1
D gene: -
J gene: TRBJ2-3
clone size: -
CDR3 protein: CASSSLGGDTDTQYF
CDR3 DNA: TGCGCCAGCAGCTCCCTTGGCGGGGACACAGATACGCAGTATTTT

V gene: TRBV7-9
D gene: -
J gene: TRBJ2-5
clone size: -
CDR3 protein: CASSHLGPQETQYF
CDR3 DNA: TGTGCCAGCAGCCACCTAGGGCCCCAAGAGACCCAGTACTTC

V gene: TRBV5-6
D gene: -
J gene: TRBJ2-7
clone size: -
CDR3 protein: CASSLVPPEAYEQYF
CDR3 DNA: TGTGCCAGCAGCTTGGTCCCCCCGGAAGCCTACGAGCAGTACTTC

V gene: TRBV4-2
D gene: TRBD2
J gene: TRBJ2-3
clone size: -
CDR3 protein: CASSQGAGGGAGDTQYF
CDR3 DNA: TGTGCCAGCAGCCAGGGTGCGGGCGGGGGGGCCGGTGATACGCAGTATTTT

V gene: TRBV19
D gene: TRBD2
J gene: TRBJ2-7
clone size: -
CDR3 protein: CASSTGGGIGEQYF
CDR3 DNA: TGTGCCAGTAGTACCGGGGGAGGGATTGGCGAGCAGTACTTC

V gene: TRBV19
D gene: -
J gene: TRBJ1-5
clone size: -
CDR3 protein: CASSIVGQFNQPQHF
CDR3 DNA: TGTGCCAGTAGTATAGTCGGACAGTTCAATCAGCCCCAGCATTTT

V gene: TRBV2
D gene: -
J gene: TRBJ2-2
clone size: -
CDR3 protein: CASVTSNTGELFF
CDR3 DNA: TGTGCCAGCGTCACCTCCAACACCGGGGAGCTGTTTTTT

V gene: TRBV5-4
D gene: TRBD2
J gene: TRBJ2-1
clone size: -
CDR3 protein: CASSLGGLAGVNEQFF
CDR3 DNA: TGTGCCAGCAGCTTGGGTGGACTAGCGGGGGTCAATGAGCAGTTCTTC

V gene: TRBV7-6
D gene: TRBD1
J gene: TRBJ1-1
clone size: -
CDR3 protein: CASSPTGGQGANTEAFF
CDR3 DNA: TGTGCCAGCAGCCCGACAGGAGGACAGGGGGCGAACACTGAAGCTTTCTTT

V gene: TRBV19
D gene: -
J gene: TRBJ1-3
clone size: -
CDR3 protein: CASRSHEGGLNTIYF
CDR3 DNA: TGTGCCAGTAGATCCCATGAAGGGGGATTAAACACCATATATTTT

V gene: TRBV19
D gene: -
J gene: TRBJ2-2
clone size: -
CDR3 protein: CASSVPGQANTGELFF
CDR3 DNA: TGTGCCAGTAGTGTACCGGGACAAGCGAACACCGGGGAGCTGTTTTTT

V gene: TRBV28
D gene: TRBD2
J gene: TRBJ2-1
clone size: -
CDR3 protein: CASIPQGLAGGTSRFF
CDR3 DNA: TGTGCCAGCATTCCCCAGGGACTAGCGGGGGGGACTTCCCGGTTCTTC

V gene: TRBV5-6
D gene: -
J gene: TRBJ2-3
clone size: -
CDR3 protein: CASSTGPGLGSPDTQYF
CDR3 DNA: TGTGCCAGCAGTACCGGTCCGGGACTCGGATCCCCAGATACGCAGTATTTT

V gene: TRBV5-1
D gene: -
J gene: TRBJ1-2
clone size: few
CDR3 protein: CASSMGQNYGYTF
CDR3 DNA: TGCGCCAGCAGCATGGGACAAAACTATGGCTACACCTTC

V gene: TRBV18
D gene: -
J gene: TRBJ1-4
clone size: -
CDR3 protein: CASAGTLSGEKLFF
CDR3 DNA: TGTGCCAGCGCCGGGACGCTCTCGGGTGAAAAACTGTTTTTT

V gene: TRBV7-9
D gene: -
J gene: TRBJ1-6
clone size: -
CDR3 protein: CASSLGAGRSSSYNSPLHF
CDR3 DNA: TGTGCCAGCAGCTTAGGGGCGGGCAGAAGCAGCTCCTATAATTCACCCCTCCACTTT

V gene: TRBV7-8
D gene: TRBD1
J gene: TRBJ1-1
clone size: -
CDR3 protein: CASSGARAGQGVTFF
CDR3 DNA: TGTGCCAGCAGCGGCGCAAGAGCGGGGCAGGGGGTAACTTTCTTT